The T cell receptor (beta chain) under discussion was sequenced for a study of cytomegalovirus exposure and HLA in healthy donors. Study outcomes and limitations: For TCR beta chains, V- and J-gene trimming was later linked to a missense DCLRE1C variant. In a later analysis, several top co-occurrence clusters appeared linked to parvovirus B19, influenza, CMV and Epstein-Barr virus. Rare sequences made up most TCRs, while some public TCRs were found in many donors.

With 60 Vbeta and 13 Jbeta primers, the PCR was carried out. The data were produced by immunoSEQ multiplex PCR, yet TCRdb's version contains in-frame clones alone and is incomplete. This sample's table reports roughly 120,000 clones. The V and J ends lost 5 bases and 10 bases respectively, with 18 bases between them. The CDR3 totals 14 residues. CDR1 is MNHEY and CDR2 is SVGAGI in the germline V gene. About this clone: Antigen unknown.

This rearrangement joins TRBV6-5 to TRBJ2-1; TRBD1 might be the D (6 bases). What was sequenced was PBMCs. This clonotype originated in a man aged 18 to 30 in good health and CMV-seronegative. CDR3 in amino acids: CASSATGTTREQFF. The CDR3 DNA sequence: TGTGCCAGCAGTGCCACCGGGACAACTCGCGAGCAGTTCTTC.